This section outlines one T cell receptor (beta chain) sequence together with its context. The target antigen is unknown. The data belong to a study of cytomegalovirus exposure and HLA in healthy donors. A multiplex PCR was run with 60 Vbeta primers and 13 Jbeta primers. Assay used: immunoSEQ multiplex PCR; TCRdb lists only in-frame clones, some missing. The top ten hold approximately 9.8% of the sample, which has around 150,000 clones, approximately 80% seen once. Findings and caveats of the study: Among the sequence variants, a highly shared cluster was likely an artifact of sequencing. In a later analysis, parvovirus B19, influenza, CMV and Epstein-Barr virus appeared linked to several top co-occurrence clusters.

CDR3 length equals 12 residues. Germline V gene sequence: CDR1 SGHAT, CDR2 FQNNGV. Trimming left V 2 bases short and J 8 bases short, with 7 bases between. Material for sequencing was PBMCs. V is TRBV11-2 and J is TRBJ2-1; D not certain. This sequence was found in a man younger than 35 in good health and CMV-seropositive. The CDR3 region is CASSLSLDEQFF. CDR3 coding DNA: TGTGCCAGCAGCTTAAGCCTGGATGAGCAGTTCTTC.